The clone carrying this TCR beta chain occurred many times. TRAV- and TRBV-specific primers, spanning alpha and beta chains, primed first-strand cDNA. TCRs were amplified for roughly 20 PCR cycles with a constant-region primer and V-primer adapter. TCRdb reanalysed the reads using MiXCR and keeps one entry per CDR3 protein. The sample lists around 80,000 distinct CDR3 sequences, less than 20% occurring once. Trimming cost V 0 bases and J 1 base, with 14 bases left between them. CDR1 GTSNPN and CDR2 SVGIG come from the germline V gene (reference sequence). The CDR3 loop spans 16 amino acids. These data are taken from a study of low-dose radiotherapy and immunotherapy resistance in tumors. As for the study in general: Cohort 1 was given 0.5 Gy fractions every 2 weeks, 6.5 Gy in total. The authors gave intravenous cyclophosphamide 200 mg/m2 every two weeks, one day before radiation and immunotherapy. With cycle 1 day 1 as the start, patients took oral aspirin 300 mg daily for four cycles.

This sample's time point: after trial treatment. Treatment specified: LDRT plus nivolumab, ipilimumab, low-dose cyclophosphamide and aspirin (RACIN trial). As their treatment, donors received nivolumab, ipilimumab, aspirin, low-dose cyclophosphamide and low-dose radiotherapy. The sequence was collected from a male donor with prostate cancer. J is TRBJ2-3 and V is TRBV30; D remains unclear. The material was PBMCs, obtained after low-dose radiotherapy plus immunotherapy. The CDR3 here is CAWSVLFGSGTDTQYF. In nucleotides, the CDR3 is TGTGCCTGGAGTGTTCTGTTCGGCAGCGGCACAGATACGCAGTATTTT.